A single sample gave rise to the 8 T cell receptor beta chains below, sequenced in a study of PD-1 blockade in mismatch repair-deficient tumors. TCRdb's copy holds only in-frame clones and misses some; the assay was immunoSEQ multiplex PCR. The sample contains under 95,000 clones, 81% of which appear only once. Sequencing used peripheral blood, obtained 12 weeks after starting pembrolizumab. The receptor source for this set is an adult with mismatch repair-deficient cancer.

V gene TRBV5-1 combines with J gene TRBJ2-1, with 7 bases matching TRBD2. The CDR3 sequence is 15 residues long. Looked up from germline, CDR1 is SGHRS and CDR2 is YFSETQ. Trimming at V came to 0 bases and at J to 5 bases, leaving 5 bases not matched to a gene. CDR3 coding DNA: TGCGCCAGCAGCTTGGTTATCGGACTAGACAATGAGCAGTTCTTC. Protein: CASSLVIGLDNEQFF.

The V and J genes are TRBV5-8 and TRBJ1-5; D might be TRBD1 (6 bases). V lost 4 bases and J 6 bases, leaving 11 bases between the germline ends. Germline CDR1 SGHTS, CDR2 YDEGEE. The CDR3 covers 13 residues. CDR3 bases: TGTGCCAGCAGCGTAAGGGGGTCTCAGCCCCAGCATTTT. Translated: CASSVRGSQPQHF.

The CDR3 DNA sequence: TGTGCCAGCAATCTCGGTAACAGGGGTGCAGATACGCAGTATTTT. It encodes CASNLGNRGADTQYF. V is TRBV7-9 and J is TRBJ2-3; 7 bases line up with TRBD1. The CDR3 extends over 15 amino acids. J was trimmed by 4 bases and V by 7 bases; bases with no gene match: 11. Germline lookup yields CDR1 SEHNR and CDR2 FQNEAQ (reference sequence).

The chain couples TRBV5-8 to TRBJ1-1, with a possible D match to TRBD1 (5 bases). This CDR3 is 14 amino acids long. The germline gives CDR1 SGHTS, CDR2 YDEGEE. The V end was cut by 1 base, the J end by 5 bases, with 12 bases between. The CDR3 nucleotides read TGTGCCAGCAGCTTGACAGGCTTTACTACTGAAGCTTTCTTT. It encodes CASSLTGFTTEAFF.

As concerns this clone: At one end the junction does not follow the germline gene, possibly because of a read error. The chain recombines TRBV6-5 with TRBJ2-1, with unresolved D. The germline CDR1 and CDR2 sequences are MNHEY and SVGAGI. This CDR3 is 14 amino acids long. The CDR3 DNA reads as TGTGCCAGCAGTTACTCCTCCTCCAACAATGAGCAGTTCTTC. Translation: CASSYSSSNNEQFF.

This chain uses TRBV5-8 with TRBJ2-5, with unresolved D. Deletions cut 4 bases from V and 3 bases from J, with 4 bases between. The CDR3 covers 11 residues. The germline gives CDR1 SGHTS, CDR2 YDEGEE. CDR3 in amino acids: CASSPEETQYF. In nucleotides, the CDR3 is TGTGCCAGCAGCCCTGAAGAGACCCAGTACTTC.

The rearrangement joins TRBV6-1 to TRBJ2-7; 7 bases line up with TRBD2. Unmatched junction bases numbered 3, after V lost 1 base and J lost 6 bases. Germline-derived CDR1 and CDR2 are MNHNS and SASEGT. The CDR3 contains 13 residues. The chain's CDR3 is CASSEGTRSEQYF. The CDR3 DNA follows: TGTGCCAGCAGTGAAGGGACTAGGAGCGAGCAGTACTTC.

The chain couples TRBV7-6 to TRBJ2-6; D is unresolved. The germline CDR1 and CDR2 sequences are SGHVS and FNYEAQ. With 5 bases removed from V and 0 bases from J, the gap between germline ends came to 8 bases. The CDR3 sequence is 15 residues long. The CDR3 here is CASSQVHSGANVLTF. CDR3 in DNA: TGTGCCAGCAGCCAAGTTCACTCTGGGGCCAACGTCCTGACTTTC.